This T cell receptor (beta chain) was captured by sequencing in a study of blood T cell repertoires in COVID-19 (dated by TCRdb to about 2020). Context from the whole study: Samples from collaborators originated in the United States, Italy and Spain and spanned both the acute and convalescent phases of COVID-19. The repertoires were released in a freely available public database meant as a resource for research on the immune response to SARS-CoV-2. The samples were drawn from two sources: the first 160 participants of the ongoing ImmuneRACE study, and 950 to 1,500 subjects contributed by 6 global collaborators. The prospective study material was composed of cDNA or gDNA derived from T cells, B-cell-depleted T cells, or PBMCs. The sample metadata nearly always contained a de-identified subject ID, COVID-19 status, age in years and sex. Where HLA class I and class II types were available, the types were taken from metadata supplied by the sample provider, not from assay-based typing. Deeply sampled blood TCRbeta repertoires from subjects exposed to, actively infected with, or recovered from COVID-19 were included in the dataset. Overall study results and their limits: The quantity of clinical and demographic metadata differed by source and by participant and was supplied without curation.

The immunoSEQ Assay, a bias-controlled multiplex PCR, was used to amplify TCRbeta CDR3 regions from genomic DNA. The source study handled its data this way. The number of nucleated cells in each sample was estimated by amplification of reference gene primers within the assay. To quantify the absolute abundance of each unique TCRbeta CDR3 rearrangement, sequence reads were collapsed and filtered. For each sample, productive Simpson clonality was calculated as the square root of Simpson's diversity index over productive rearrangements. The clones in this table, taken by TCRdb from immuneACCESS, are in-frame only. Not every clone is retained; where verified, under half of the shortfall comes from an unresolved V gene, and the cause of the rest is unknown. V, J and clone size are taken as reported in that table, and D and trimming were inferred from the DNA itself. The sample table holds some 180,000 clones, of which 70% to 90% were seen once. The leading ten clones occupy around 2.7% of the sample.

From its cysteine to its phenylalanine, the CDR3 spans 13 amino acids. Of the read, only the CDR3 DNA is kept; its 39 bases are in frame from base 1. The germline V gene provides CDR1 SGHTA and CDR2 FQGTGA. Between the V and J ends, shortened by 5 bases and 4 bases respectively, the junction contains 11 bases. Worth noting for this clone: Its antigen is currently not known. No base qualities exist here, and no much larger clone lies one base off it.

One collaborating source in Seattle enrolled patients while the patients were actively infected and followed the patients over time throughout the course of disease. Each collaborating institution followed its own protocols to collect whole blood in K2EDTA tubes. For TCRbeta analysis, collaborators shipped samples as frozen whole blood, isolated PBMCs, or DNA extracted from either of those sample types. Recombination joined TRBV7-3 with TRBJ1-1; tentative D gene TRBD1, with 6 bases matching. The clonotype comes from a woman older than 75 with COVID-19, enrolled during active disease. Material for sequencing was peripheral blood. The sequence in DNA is TGTGCCAGCAGCGAGGGACAAATCACTGAAGCTTTCTTT. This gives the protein CASSEGQITEAFF.